Below, 12 T cell receptor beta chains from the same sample are listed, as sequenced in a study of T-cell memory formation after mild COVID-19. TCRdb used MiXCR to reprocess the 5' RACE reads, holding one entry per CDR3 protein. The sample has some 150,000 distinct CDR3 sequences, 13% to 15% seen once. Sequenced input: PBMCs or a T cell subset sorted from them (not recorded which). The receptors originated from an adult woman who had mild COVID-19 (a few samples of this study predate the infection). Cell type and time point are not known.

The V and J genes are TRBV12-2 and TRBJ2-5; the table's D call, TRBD2, was not checked against the DNA. TRBV12-2 is reported as a pseudogene. The CDR3 runs to 13 residues. CDR3 residues: CASYTAGEETQYF. CDR3 nucleotides: TGTGCAAGCTACACGGCGGGAGAAGAGACCCAGTACTTC.

The gene calls are TRBV11-1 and TRBJ2-1; a weak D match, TRBD2 (6 bases). The germline V and J ends were trimmed by 8 bases and 0 bases, with 20 bases remaining between them. The germline CDR1 and CDR2 sequences are SGHAT and FQDESV (reference sequence). CDR3 length: 17 amino acids. The CDR3: CASGSPVTGSSYNEQFF. CDR3 nucleotides: TGTGCCAGCGGATCCCCGGTTACCGGGAGCTCCTACAATGAGCAGTTCTTC.

The genes are TRBV5-1 and TRBJ2-7; a possible D gene is TRBD1 (6 bases). Germline CDR1 and CDR2: SGHRS and YFSETQ. The V and J ends lost 0 bases and 9 bases respectively, with 25 bases between them. The CDR3 spans 17 residues. The CDR3 region is CASSLETGGRLYEGQYF. The CDR3 DNA sequence: TGCGCCAGCAGCTTGGAGACAGGAGGCCGCCTCTACGAGGGGCAGTACTTC.

This clonotype showed up many times. The rearrangement joins TRBV7-9 to TRBJ1-5; D possibly corresponds to TRBD1 (5 bases). The CDR3 runs to 15 residues. V lost 1 base, J lost 0 bases, and 7 bases lay in between. The germline gives CDR1 SEHNR, CDR2 FQNEAQ (reference sequence). In nucleotides, the CDR3 is TGTGCCAGCAGCTTAGGCAGGGATAGCAATCAGCCCCAGCATTTT. Its protein product is CASSLGRDSNQPQHF.

The CDR3 DNA follows: TGCGCCAGCAGCTTAGGACTAGCGGGAGGGGAAGAGACCCAGTACTTC. Its translation is CASSLGLAGGEETQYF. V gene TRBV5-1 combines with J gene TRBJ2-5, with TRBD2 identical over 15 bases. This CDR3 contains 16 residues. CDR1 is SGHRS, CDR2 YFSETQ, per germline. V lost 2 bases, J lost 3 bases, and 2 bases stayed unmatched.

The V gene is TRBV7-2, the J gene TRBJ2-1; D is perhaps TRBD2 (5 bases). The V end was cut by 1 base, the J end by 5 bases, with 9 bases between. This CDR3 is 14 amino acids long. Germline-derived CDR1 and CDR2 are SGHTA and FQGNSA. CDR3 sequence: CASSLGAADNEQFF. As DNA, the CDR3 is TGTGCCAGCAGCTTAGGAGCGGCGGACAATGAGCAGTTCTTC.

The rearrangement joins TRBV27 to TRBJ2-7; D is unclear. This CDR3 comprises 11 residues. The V gene's germline CDR1 is MNHEY and CDR2 SMNVEV (reference sequence). V was clipped by 9 bases and J by 8 bases, with 14 bases between them. CDR3 in amino acids: CARPLAPQQYF. CDR3 DNA: TGTGCCAGGCCACTGGCTCCCCAGCAGTACTTC.

The table lists this clonotype with a few counts. The V and J genes are TRBV12-3 or TRBV12-4 and TRBJ1-5, with TRBD1 matching 9 bases. V shed 4 bases, J shed 4 bases, and the junction held 5 bases outside the gene matches. There are 15 residues in the CDR3. The CDR3 DNA reads TGTGCCAGCAGTTCGGGACAGGGTTGGAATCAGCCCCAGCATTTT. Translated, it gives CASSSGQGWNQPQHF.

J is TRBJ1-1 and V is TRBV5-1, with 7 positions matching TRBD1. This CDR3 is built from 17 residues. V lost 0 bases and J lost 2; bases outside the gene matches: 10. CDR1 is SGHRS and CDR2 is YFSETQ in the germline V gene. CDR3 residues: CASSLEGGLTPNTEAFF. The CDR3 bases are TGCGCCAGCAGCTTGGAAGGGGGCCTAACCCCTAACACTGAAGCTTTCTTT.

V gene TRBV5-5 combines with J gene TRBJ2-3; D remains ambiguous. The CDR3 covers 13 residues. V was pared by 4 bases and J by 2 bases, with 8 bases between. CDR1 is SGHKS and CDR2 is YYEKEE in the germline V gene (reference sequence). As DNA, the CDR3 is TGTGCCAGCAGCCCATGGGCCACAGATACGCAGTATTTT. Its protein product is CASSPWATDTQYF.

The V gene is TRBV12-3 or TRBV12-4, the J gene TRBJ1-1; a weak D match, TRBD1 (5 bases). The V end lost 6 bases, the J end lost 1 base, and 18 bases lay between the germline ends. The length of the CDR3 is 16 residues. The CDR3 sequence: CASSHSGMGENTEAFF. In DNA, the CDR3 is TGTGCCAGCAGCCACTCGGGGATGGGGGAGAACACTGAAGCTTTCTTT.

This sequence joins TRBV6-2 or TRBV6-3 and TRBJ2-7; unclear D gene. V lost 0 bases and J 7 bases, leaving 10 bases between the germline ends. The germline V gene has CDR1 MNHEY and CDR2 SVGEGT. The length of the CDR3 is 13 residues. CDR3 residues: CASSYSLAVEQYF. CDR3 bases: TGTGCCAGCAGTTACTCTCTCGCAGTTGAGCAGTACTTC.